This T cell receptor beta chain was found in a study of CD8 T cells in Susac syndrome. Broader study findings: As the study acknowledged, the number of individuals who were part of its TCR sequencing and HLA analysis was relatively small.

Reverse transcription used about 0.45 to 1 ug RNA and random hexamers. The immunoSEQ assay covered 54 Vbeta and 13 Jbeta segments for CDR3. A single record per CDR3 protein comes from TCRdb applying MiXCR to the immunoSEQ multiplex PCR reads. The data hold about 430,000 distinct CDR3 sequences, with about 85% observed a single time. TCR beta from blood CD8+ and CD4+ T cells was sequenced. Bulk CD8+ and CD4+ cells came from magnetic negative isolation; CD8+ TEMRA by FACS. V lost 4 bases and J 5 bases, leaving 17 bases between the germline ends. Per germline, CDR1 SQVTM and CDR2 ANQGSEA. This CDR3 is built from 14 residues. As to this clonotype: What it recognizes is unknown.

The chain uses TRBV29-1 and TRBJ1-1; D is perhaps TRBD1 (6 bases). Source material: CD8+ T cells from PBMCs. The TCR sequence derives from a human donor with multiple sclerosis. The CDR3 region has the DNA TGCAGCGTTGGGAGTTCCGGTCAGGGGACTGAAGCTTTCTTT. Its protein is CSVGSSGQGTEAFF. The variable domain in full, with the rest retrieved from reference TRBV29-1 and TRBJ1-1, is SAVISQKPSRDICQRGTSLTIQCQVDSQVTMMFWYRQQPGQSLTLIATANQGSEATYESGFVIDKFPISRPNLTFSTLTVSNMSPEDSSIYLCSVGSSGQGTEAFFGQGTRLTVV.